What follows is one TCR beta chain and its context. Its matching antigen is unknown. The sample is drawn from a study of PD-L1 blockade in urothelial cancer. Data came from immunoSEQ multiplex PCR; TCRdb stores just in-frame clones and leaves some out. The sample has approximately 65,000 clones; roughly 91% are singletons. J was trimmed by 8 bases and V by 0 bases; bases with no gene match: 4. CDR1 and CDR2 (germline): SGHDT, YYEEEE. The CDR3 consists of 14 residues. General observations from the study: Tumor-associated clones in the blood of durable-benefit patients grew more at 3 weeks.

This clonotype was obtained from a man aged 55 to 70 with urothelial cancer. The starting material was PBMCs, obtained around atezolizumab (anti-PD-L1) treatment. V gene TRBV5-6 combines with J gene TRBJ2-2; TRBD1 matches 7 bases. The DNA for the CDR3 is TGTGCCAGCAGCTTGGGAGGGGGCGCGGGGGAGCTGTTTTTT. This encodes CASSLGGGAGELFF.